This T cell receptor (beta chain) appears in the sequencing data of a study of shared clonotypes between healthy human individuals. About the study: CD8 memory received one plate per donor, CD8 naive two, CD4 memory three and CD4 naive three. Overall study results and limits: Among a few donors, approximately 4.6% of naive CD4 clonotypes were found in common.

On this clone: Its antigen remains unidentified.

There are 15 residues in the CDR3. V was pared by 3 bases and J by 6 bases, with 7 bases of the junction left unmatched. Germline V lookup: CDR1 SGHDT, CDR2 YYEEEE. The repertoire was sequenced with immunoSEQ multiplex PCR; TCRdb's copy has only in-frame clones and lacks some. The sample carries over a million clones, roughly 74% recorded once. The TCR comes from a man younger than 30 in good health. Some clones in this sample may be carry-over from other donors' samples. Material for sequencing was memory CD4+ T cells from PBMCs. As to subset: CD45RA-negative fraction. The chain has TRBV5-6 and TRBJ1-5, with 9 bases matching TRBD1. CDR3 residues: CASSSMDRGPQPQHF. In nucleotides, the CDR3 is TGTGCCAGCAGCTCAATGGACAGGGGTCCTCAGCCCCAGCATTTT.